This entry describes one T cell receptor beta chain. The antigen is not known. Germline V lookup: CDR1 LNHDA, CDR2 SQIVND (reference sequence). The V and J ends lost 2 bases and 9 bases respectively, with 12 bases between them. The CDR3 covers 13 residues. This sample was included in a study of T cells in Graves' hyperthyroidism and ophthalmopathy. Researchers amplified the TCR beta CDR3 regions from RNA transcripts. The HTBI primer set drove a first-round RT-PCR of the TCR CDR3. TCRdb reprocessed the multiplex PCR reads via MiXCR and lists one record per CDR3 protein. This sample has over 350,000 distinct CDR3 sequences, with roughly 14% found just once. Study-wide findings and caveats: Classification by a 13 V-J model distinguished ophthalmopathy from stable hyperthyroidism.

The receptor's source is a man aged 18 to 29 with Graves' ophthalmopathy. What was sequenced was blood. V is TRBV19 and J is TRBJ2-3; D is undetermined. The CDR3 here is CASSISRGGTQYF. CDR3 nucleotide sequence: TGTGCCAGTAGTATAAGCCGAGGTGGAACGCAGTATTTT.